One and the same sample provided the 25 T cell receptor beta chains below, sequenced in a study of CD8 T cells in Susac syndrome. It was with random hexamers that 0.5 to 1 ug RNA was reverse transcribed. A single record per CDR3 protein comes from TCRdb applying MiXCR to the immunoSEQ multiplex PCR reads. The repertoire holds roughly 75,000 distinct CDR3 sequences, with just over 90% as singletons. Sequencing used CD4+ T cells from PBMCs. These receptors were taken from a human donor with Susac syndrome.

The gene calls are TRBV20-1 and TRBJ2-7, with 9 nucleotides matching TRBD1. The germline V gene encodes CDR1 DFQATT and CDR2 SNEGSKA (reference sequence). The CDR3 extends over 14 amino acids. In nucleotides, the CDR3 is TGCAGCGCCCCCCGGGACAGGGCGCCCTACGAGCAGTACTTC. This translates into CSAPRDRAPYEQYF.

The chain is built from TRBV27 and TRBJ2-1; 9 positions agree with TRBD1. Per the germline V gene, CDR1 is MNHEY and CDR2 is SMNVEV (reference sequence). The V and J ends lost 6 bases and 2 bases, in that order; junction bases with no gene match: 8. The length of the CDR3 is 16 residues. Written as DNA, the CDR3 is TGTGCCAGCAGGGACCTACAGGGGGCGCCCTACAATGAGCAGTTCTTC. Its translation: CASRDLQGAPYNEQFF.

Written as DNA, the CDR3 is TGTGCCAGCAGGGCGGGCCAAGAGACCCAGTACTTC. It specifies CASRAGQETQYF. The chain carries TRBV6-6 and TRBJ2-5, with TRBD2 as a possible D gene (5 bases). Germline CDR1 is MNHNY and CDR2 is SVGAGI (reference sequence). Trimming stripped 6 bases from V and 1 base from J, with 6 bases between. This CDR3 spans 12 amino acids.

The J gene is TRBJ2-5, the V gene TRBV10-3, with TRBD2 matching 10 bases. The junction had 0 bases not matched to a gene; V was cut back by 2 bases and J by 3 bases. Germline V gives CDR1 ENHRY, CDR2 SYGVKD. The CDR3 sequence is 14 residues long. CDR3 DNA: TGTGCCATCAGTGAGCTAGCGGGGGAAGAGACCCAGTACTTC. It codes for CAISELAGEETQYF.

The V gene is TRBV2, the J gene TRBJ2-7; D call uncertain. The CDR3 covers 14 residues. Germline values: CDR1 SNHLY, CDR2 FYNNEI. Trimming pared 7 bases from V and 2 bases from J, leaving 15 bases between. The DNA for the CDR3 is TGTGCCAGCATAGGCAGGACGCCCACCTACGAGCAGTACTTC. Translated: CASIGRTPTYEQYF.

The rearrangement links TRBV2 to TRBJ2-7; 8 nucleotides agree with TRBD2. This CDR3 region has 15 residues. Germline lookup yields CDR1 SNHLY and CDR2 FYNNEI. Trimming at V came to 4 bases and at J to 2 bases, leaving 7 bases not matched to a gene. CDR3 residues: CASSVGGGKAYEQYF. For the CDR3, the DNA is TGTGCCAGCAGTGTGGGCGGGGGGAAAGCCTACGAGCAGTACTTC. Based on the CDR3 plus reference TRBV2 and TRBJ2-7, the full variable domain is EPEVTQTPSHQVTQMGQEVILRCVPISNHLYFYWYRQILGQKVEFLVSFYNNEISEKSEIFDDQFSVERPDGSNFTLKIRSTKLEDSAMYFCASSVGGGKAYEQYFGPGTRLTVT.

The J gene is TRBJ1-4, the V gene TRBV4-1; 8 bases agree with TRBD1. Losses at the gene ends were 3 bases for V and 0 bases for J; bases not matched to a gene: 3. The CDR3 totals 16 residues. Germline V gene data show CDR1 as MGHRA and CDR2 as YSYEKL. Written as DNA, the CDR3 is TGCGCCAGCAGCCACGGACAGGGCGCAACTAATGAAAAACTGTTTTTT. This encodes CASSHGQGATNEKLFF.

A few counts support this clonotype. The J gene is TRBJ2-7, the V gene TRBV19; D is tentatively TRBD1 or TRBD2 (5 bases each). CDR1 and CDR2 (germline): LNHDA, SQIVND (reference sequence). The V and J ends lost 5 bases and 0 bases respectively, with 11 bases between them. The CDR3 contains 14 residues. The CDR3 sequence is CASSGDPSSYEQYF. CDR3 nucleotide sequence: TGTGCCAGTAGTGGGGACCCCTCCTCCTACGAGCAGTACTTC.

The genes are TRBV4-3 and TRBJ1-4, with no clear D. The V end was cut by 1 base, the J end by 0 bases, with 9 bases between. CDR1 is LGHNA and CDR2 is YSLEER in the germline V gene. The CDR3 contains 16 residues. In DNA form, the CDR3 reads TGCGCCAGCAGCCAAGGACTAAGTGCAACTAATGAAAAACTGTTTTTT. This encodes CASSQGLSATNEKLFF.

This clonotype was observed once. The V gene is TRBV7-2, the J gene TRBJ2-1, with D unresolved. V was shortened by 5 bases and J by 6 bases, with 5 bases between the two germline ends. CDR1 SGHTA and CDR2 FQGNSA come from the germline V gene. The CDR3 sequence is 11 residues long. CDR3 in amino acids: CASSPVNEQFF. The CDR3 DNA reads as TGTGCCAGCAGCCCGGTCAATGAGCAGTTCTTC.

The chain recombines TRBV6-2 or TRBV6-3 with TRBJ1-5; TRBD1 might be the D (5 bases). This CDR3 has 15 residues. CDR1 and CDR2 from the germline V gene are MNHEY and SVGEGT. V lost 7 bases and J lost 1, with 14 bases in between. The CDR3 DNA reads TGTGCCAGCACCCCAGGGCTGAGAAGCAATCAGCCCCAGCATTTT. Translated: CASTPGLRSNQPQHF.

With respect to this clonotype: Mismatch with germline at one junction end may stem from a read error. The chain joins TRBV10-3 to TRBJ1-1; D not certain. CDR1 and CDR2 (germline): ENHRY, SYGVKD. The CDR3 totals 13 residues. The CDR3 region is CATRNGEHTEVFF. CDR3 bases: TGTGCCACCAGAAACGGCGAGCACACTGAAGTTTTCTTT.

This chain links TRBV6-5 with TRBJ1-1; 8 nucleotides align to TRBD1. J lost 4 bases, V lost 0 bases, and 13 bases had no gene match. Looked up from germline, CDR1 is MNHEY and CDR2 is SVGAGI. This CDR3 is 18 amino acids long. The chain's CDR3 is CASSYSNRGRAVVTEAFF. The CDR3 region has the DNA TGTGCCAGCAGTTACTCGAACAGGGGGAGAGCGGTGGTCACTGAAGCTTTCTTT.

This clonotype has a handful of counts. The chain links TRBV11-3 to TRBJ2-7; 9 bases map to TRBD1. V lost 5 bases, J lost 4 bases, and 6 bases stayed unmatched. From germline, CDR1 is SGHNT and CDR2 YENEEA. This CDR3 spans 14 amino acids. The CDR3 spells CASSADRGAYEQYF. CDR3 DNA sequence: TGTGCCAGCAGCGCCGACAGGGGGGCTTACGAGCAGTACTTC. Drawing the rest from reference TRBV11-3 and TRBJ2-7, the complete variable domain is EAGVVQSPRYKIIEKKQPVAFWCNPISGHNTLYWYLQNLGQGPELLIRYENEEAVDDSQLPKDRFSAERLKGVDSTLKIQPAELGDSAVYLCASSADRGAYEQYFGPGTRLTVT.

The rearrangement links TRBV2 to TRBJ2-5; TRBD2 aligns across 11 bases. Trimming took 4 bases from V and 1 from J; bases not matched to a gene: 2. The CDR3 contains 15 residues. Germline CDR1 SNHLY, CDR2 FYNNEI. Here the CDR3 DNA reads TGTGCCAGCAGTGGACTAGCGGGATCCCAAGAGACCCAGTACTTC. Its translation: CASSGLAGSQETQYF.

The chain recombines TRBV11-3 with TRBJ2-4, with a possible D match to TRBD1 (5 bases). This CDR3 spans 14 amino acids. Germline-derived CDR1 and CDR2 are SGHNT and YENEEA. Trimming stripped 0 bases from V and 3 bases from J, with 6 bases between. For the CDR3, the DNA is TGTGCCAGCAGCTTAGAGACAGTCAAAAACATTCAGTACTTC. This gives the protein CASSLETVKNIQYF.

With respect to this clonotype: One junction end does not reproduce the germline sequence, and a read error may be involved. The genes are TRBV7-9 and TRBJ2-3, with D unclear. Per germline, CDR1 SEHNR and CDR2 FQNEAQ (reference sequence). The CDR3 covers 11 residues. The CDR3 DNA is TGCGCCAGCAGCTACACAGATACGCAGTATTTT. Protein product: CASSYTDTQYF.

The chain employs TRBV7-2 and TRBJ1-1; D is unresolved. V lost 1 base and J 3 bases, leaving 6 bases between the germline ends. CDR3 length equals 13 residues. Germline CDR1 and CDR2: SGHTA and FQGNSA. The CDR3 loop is CASSLEQYTEAFF. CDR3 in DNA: TGTGCCAGCAGCTTAGAACAGTACACTGAAGCTTTCTTT.

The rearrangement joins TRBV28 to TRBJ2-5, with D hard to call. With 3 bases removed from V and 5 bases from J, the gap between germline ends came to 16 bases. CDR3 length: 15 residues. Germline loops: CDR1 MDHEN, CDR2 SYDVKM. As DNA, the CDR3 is TGTGCCAGCAGTTTCCAGGCCCGGCGACGGGAGACCCAGTACTTC. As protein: CASSFQARRRETQYF.

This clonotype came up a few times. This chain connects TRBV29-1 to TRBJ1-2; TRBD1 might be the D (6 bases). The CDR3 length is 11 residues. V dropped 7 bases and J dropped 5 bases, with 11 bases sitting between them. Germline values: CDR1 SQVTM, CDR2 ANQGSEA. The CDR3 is CSEDRLYGYTF. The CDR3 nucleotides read TGCAGCGAGGACAGATTATATGGCTACACCTTC.

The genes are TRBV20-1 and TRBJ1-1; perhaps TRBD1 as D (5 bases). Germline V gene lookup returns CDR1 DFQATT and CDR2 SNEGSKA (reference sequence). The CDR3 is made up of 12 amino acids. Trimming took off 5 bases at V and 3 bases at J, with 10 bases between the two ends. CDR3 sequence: CSASDKDTEAFF. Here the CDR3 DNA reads TGCAGTGCTTCGGACAAGGACACTGAAGCTTTCTTT.

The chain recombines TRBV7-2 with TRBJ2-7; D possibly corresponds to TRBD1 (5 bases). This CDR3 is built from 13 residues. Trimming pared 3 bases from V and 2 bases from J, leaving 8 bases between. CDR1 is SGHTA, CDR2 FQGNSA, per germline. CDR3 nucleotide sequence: TGTGCCAGCAGCTTCAGGGTTCCCTACGAGCAGTACTTC. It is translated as CASSFRVPYEQYF.

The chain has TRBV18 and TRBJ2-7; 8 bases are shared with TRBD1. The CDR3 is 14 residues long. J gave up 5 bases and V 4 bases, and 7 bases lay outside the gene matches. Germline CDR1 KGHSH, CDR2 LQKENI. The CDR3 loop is CASSLTGTGDEQYF. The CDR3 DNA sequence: TGTGCCAGCTCACTCACCGGGACAGGTGACGAGCAGTACTTC.

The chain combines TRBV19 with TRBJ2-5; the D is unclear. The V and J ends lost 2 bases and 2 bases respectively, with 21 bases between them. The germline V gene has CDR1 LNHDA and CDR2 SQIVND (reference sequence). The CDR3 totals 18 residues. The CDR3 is CASSIFGGVSQAQETQYF. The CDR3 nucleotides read TGTGCCAGTAGTATATTTGGTGGAGTGTCTCAAGCGCAAGAGACCCAGTACTTC.

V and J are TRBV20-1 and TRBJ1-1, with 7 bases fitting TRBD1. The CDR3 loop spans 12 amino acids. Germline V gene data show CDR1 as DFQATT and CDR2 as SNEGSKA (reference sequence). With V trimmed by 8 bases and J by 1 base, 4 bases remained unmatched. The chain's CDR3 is CSTRDRNTEAFF. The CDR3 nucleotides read TGCAGTACCCGGGACAGGAACACTGAAGCTTTCTTT.